Listed below are T cell receptor beta chains from one sample, sequenced in a study of blood T cell repertoires in COVID-19. The table came from immunoSEQ multiplex PCR; TCRdb's copy has only in-frame clones and leaves some out. This repertoire shows around 300,000 clones, about nine tenths found once; its top ten account for 1%. The sequenced sample was peripheral blood. These receptors came from a man over 45 with active or convalescent COVID-19. The CDR3 runs from the conserved cysteine through the conserved F or W. A D gene is named only where the DNA matches it firmly. Clone size is not always given. Where it is, it says once, few, many or a class for expanded clones.

few,TRBV18,TRBJ2-7,TRBD2,CASSPGLVSYEQYF,TGTGCCAGCTCTCCAGGACTAGTCTCCTACGAGCAGTACTTC
.,TRBV2,TRBJ1-1,.,CASTSDSNTEAFF,TGTGCCAGCACCTCGGACAGTAACACTGAAGCTTTCTTT
.,TRBV28,TRBJ2-1,.,CASSSIRGVTYNEQFF,TGTGCCAGCAGTTCAATCAGGGGCGTCACCTACAATGAGCAGTTCTTC
.,TRBV27,TRBJ2-3,.,CASSSADTTIYSTDTQYF,TGTGCCAGCAGTTCCGCGGACACCACGATCTATAGCACAGATACGCAGTATTTT
.,TRBV7-9,TRBJ2-3,TRBD1,CASSLGVGQGRTDTQYF,TGTGCCAGCAGCTTAGGCGTCGGACAGGGGCGCACAGATACGCAGTATTTT
.,TRBV19,TRBJ1-6,TRBD1,CASSYKGARILHF,TGTGCCAGTAGTTACAAGGGGGCACGAATCCTCCACTTT
.,TRBV15,TRBJ1-5,.,CATSRDGRDNQPQHF,TGTGCCACCAGCAGAGATGGCAGGGACAATCAGCCCCAGCATTTT
.,TRBV5-1,TRBJ2-3,TRBD1,CASSLQGAGSDTQYF,TGCGCCAGCAGCTTACAGGGGGCGGGCTCAGATACGCAGTATTTT
.,TRBV5-1,TRBJ2-7,.,CASSLQGRTGGEQYF,TGCGCCAGCAGCTTACAGGGCCGAACTGGGGGCGAGCAGTACTTC
.,TRBV19,TRBJ1-1,.,CASSIVSAGMNTEAFF,TGTGCCAGTAGTATTGTGAGTGCGGGGATGAACACTGAAGCTTTCTTT
.,TRBV4-1,TRBJ1-2,TRBD1,CASSQDGQVPYGYTF,TGCGCCAGCAGCCAAGATGGACAGGTTCCCTATGGCTACACCTTC
.,TRBV6-5,TRBJ1-2,TRBD1,CASSPGTVLSYTF,TGTGCCAGCAGCCCCGGGACAGTGCTGAGCTACACCTTC
.,TRBV19,TRBJ2-5,.,CASSTRDFQETQYF,TGTGCCAGTAGTACCCGGGACTTCCAGGAGACCCAGTACTTC
.,TRBV28,TRBJ2-5,TRBD2,CASSPIGGETQYF,TGTGCCAGCAGTCCGATCGGGGGGGAGACCCAGTACTTC
.,TRBV2,TRBJ2-7,TRBD2,CASSTSGSFTDEQYF,TGTGCCAGCAGCACTAGCGGGAGTTTCACCGACGAGCAGTACTTC
.,TRBV18,TRBJ2-2,.,CASSPRRGPNTGELFF,TGTGCCAGCTCACCACGGCGGGGGCCTAACACCGGGGAGCTGTTTTTT
.,TRBV7-2,TRBJ1-6,TRBD1,CASSLGTDYSPLHF,TGTGCCAGCAGCCTTGGGACAGATTATTCACCCCTCCACTTT
.,TRBV19,TRBJ1-6,.,CASSIDNRDNSPLHF,TGTGCCAGTAGTATAGACAACAGGGATAATTCACCCCTCCACTTT
.,TRBV5-4,TRBJ1-2,.,CASSISDNYGYTF,TGTGCCAGCAGCATATCAGATAACTATGGCTACACCTTC
.,TRBV28,TRBJ2-3,TRBD2,CASRSGLAGITDTQYF,TGTGCCAGCAGGTCTGGACTAGCGGGGATCACAGATACGCAGTATTTT
.,TRBV30,TRBJ1-2,.,CAWSPSPQGYGYTF,TGTGCCTGGAGTCCTAGTCCCCAGGGCTATGGCTACACCTTC
.,TRBV7-2,TRBJ1-2,TRBD1,CASSRQGPGGGYTF,TGTGCCAGCAGCAGACAGGGACCTGGGGGTGGCTACACCTTC
.,TRBV2,TRBJ2-1,TRBD1,CASRRPGQGANGQFF,TGTGCCAGCAGGCGGCCGGGACAGGGGGCAAATGGGCAGTTCTTC
.,TRBV9,TRBJ2-5,TRBD2,CASSPTGRGGQETQYF,TGTGCCAGCAGCCCCACCGGGCGGGGGGGTCAAGAGACCCAGTACTTC
.,TRBV2,TRBJ1-6,.,CASSALLGASPLHF,TGTGCCAGCAGTGCCCTGTTGGGGGCGTCACCCCTCCACTTT
.,TRBV10-3,TRBJ2-7,TRBD2,CAISEYISGDYYEQYF,TGTGCCATCAGTGAGTATATTAGCGGGGACTACTACGAGCAGTACTTC
.,TRBV6-5,TRBJ2-7,TRBD2,CASSYSGTSVPYEQYF,TGTGCCAGCAGTTACTCGGGGACTAGCGTGCCCTACGAGCAGTACTTC
.,TRBV24-1,TRBJ2-7,TRBD1,CATSSGTAVNEQYF,TGTGCCACCAGTTCCGGGACAGCGGTAAACGAGCAGTACTTC
.,TRBV5-4,TRBJ2-3,TRBD2,CASSAPGLAGLSTDTQYF,TGTGCCAGCAGCGCCCCGGGACTAGCGGGGCTAAGCACAGATACGCAGTATTTT
.,TRBV18,TRBJ2-2,TRBD2,CASSQRENTGELFF,TGTGCCAGCTCACAGCGGGAGAACACCGGGGAGCTGTTTTTT
few,TRBV2,TRBJ1-2,TRBD1,CASRTGGGYGYTF,TGTGCCAGCAGGACAGGGGGTGGCTATGGCTACACCTTC
.,TRBV28,TRBJ2-7,TRBD2,CASQSGGAVYEQYF,TGTGCCAGCCAAAGCGGGGGGGCCGTCTACGAGCAGTACTTC
.,TRBV5-5,TRBJ2-3,.,CASSPDRGGSRDTQYF,TGTGCCAGCAGCCCAGATAGGGGAGGTAGCAGGGATACGCAGTATTTT
.,TRBV11-2,TRBJ2-3,TRBD1,CASSLVRGTVITDTQYF,TGTGCCAGCAGCTTAGTCCGAGGGACAGTGATCACAGATACGCAGTATTTT
once,TRBV28,TRBJ2-1,TRBD2,CARRGAGGSSYNEQFF,TGTGCCCGCAGGGGAGCGGGGGGGAGCTCCTACAATGAGCAGTTCTTC
.,TRBV21-1,TRBJ2-1,.,CASRPSITGGSYNEQFF,TGTGCCAGCAGACCGTCAATTACAGGGGGCTCCTACAATGAGCAGTTCTTC
few,TRBV5-1,TRBJ1-1,.,CASSLGVGVNTEAFF,TGCGCCAGCAGCTTGGGCGTTGGAGTGAACACTGAAGCTTTCTTT
.,TRBV27,TRBJ1-1,TRBD1,CASSPRQGRSEAFF,TGTGCCAGCAGCCCCCGACAGGGGCGATCTGAAGCTTTCTTT
.,TRBV28,TRBJ1-1,.,CASSLSGLWEAFF,TGTGCCAGCAGTTTGTCCGGACTCTGGGAAGCTTTCTTT
few,TRBV2,TRBJ1-5,TRBD1,CASSLTGTQPQHF,TGTGCCAGCAGTCTGACAGGGACTCAGCCCCAGCATTTT
.,TRBV6-6,TRBJ2-7,.,CASSQNRVGYEQYF,TGTGCCAGCAGCCAAAACAGGGTCGGGTACGAGCAGTACTTC
.,TRBV4-3,TRBJ1-2,TRBD1,CASSQDHRGRDGYTF,TGCGCCAGCAGCCAAGATCACAGGGGGAGGGATGGCTACACCTTC
.,TRBV19,TRBJ2-2,TRBD2,CASSISGGNTGELFF,TGTGCCAGTAGTATCAGCGGGGGAAACACCGGGGAGCTGTTTTTT
.,TRBV28,TRBJ1-1,TRBD1,CASSSQGVLYEAFF,TGTGCCAGCAGCTCGCAGGGGGTTCTATATGAAGCTTTCTTT
.,TRBV7-2,TRBJ1-2,.,CASSLATAGFYGYTF,TGTGCCAGCAGCTTAGCCACAGCAGGCTTCTATGGCTACACCTTC
.,TRBV6-5,TRBJ2-1,.,CASTTGNEQFF,TGTGCCAGCACCACGGGGAATGAGCAGTTCTTC
.,TRBV7-8,TRBJ2-7,.,CASGPGGGNSYEQYF,TGTGCCAGCGGCCCGGGTGGGGGGAATTCCTACGAGCAGTACTTC
.,TRBV5-4,TRBJ1-6,TRBD1,CASSSGPRGDSPLHF,TGTGCCAGCAGCTCTGGACCCAGGGGGGATTCACCCCTCCACTTT
.,TRBV18,TRBJ2-1,TRBD2,CASSPLSSGVQGNEQFF,TGTGCCAGCTCACCTTTAAGTAGCGGGGTCCAAGGTAATGAGCAGTTCTTC
.,TRBV29-1,TRBJ2-1,.,CSARGSYNEQFF,TGCAGCGCTAGGGGATCCTACAATGAGCAGTTCTTC
.,TRBV7-3,TRBJ1-1,TRBD1,CASSHQGAGRGTEAFF,TGTGCCAGCAGTCACCAGGGGGCAGGTCGCGGCACTGAAGCTTTCTTT
.,TRBV5-5,TRBJ1-2,.,CASSWRTDNYGYTF,TGTGCCAGCAGCTGGAGGACAGACAACTATGGCTACACCTTC
.,TRBV30,TRBJ2-7,.,CAWSVSPLYEQYF,TGTGCCTGGAGTGTATCTCCTCTCTACGAGCAGTACTTC
.,TRBV3-1/TRBV3-2,TRBJ1-2,.,CASSQGSGYGYTF,TGTGCCAGCAGCCAAGGTAGTGGCTATGGCTACACCTTC
.,TRBV14,TRBJ1-6,.,CASSQKGPHQVSSYNSPLHF,TGTGCCAGCAGCCAAAAAGGTCCGCACCAGGTGAGCTCCTATAATTCACCCCTCCACTTT
.,TRBV19,TRBJ2-1,TRBD2,CASSRWGTSGSYNEQFF,TGTGCCAGTAGTCGGTGGGGGACTAGCGGCTCCTACAATGAGCAGTTCTTC
once,TRBV4-2,TRBJ1-6,TRBD1,CASSHPGQGKSPLHF,TGTGCCAGCAGCCATCCCGGACAGGGGAAATCACCCCTCCACTTT
.,TRBV5-6,TRBJ2-2,.,CASSLKRLYTGELFF,TGTGCCAGCAGCTTGAAGCGACTTTACACCGGGGAGCTGTTTTTT
.,TRBV6-5,TRBJ1-1,.,CASSYNARGTEAFF,TGTGCCAGCAGCTACAATGCCCGGGGGACTGAAGCTTTCTTT
once,TRBV11-3,TRBJ2-2,TRBD1,CASSFAGTGSSGELFF,TGTGCCAGCAGCTTTGCCGGGACAGGGTCTTCCGGGGAGCTGTTTTTT